The 24 T cell receptor beta chains reported below all come from one sample, sequenced in a study of a mutant IDH1 vaccine in newly diagnosed glioma. Specified time point: week 35, safety follow-up. Every vaccination contained 300 ug of the mutant IDH1 20-mer peptide and was paired with topical imiquimod. This table comes from immunoSEQ multiplex PCR, and its TCRdb copy is limited to in-frame clones, with some not included. This sample has tens of thousands of clones, with 80% to 90% found just once. No antigens are known for them. The specimen comprised PBMCs, sampled from a glioma patient whose treatment included an IDH1 peptide vaccine. The receptors derive from a middle-aged man with glioma.

The V gene is TRBV29-1, the J gene TRBJ2-1, with D uncertain. There are 14 residues in the CDR3. From germline, CDR1 is SQVTM and CDR2 ANQGSEA. V lost 3 bases, J lost 1 base, and 10 bases lay in between. CDR3 loop: CSVDGQDSYNEQFF. The CDR3 nucleotides are TGCAGCGTTGATGGGCAGGATTCCTACAATGAGCAGTTCTTC.

This rearrangement joins TRBV11-3 to TRBJ2-2, with TRBD1 identical over 7 bases. After removal of 0 bases from V and 0 bases from J, the junction contained 4 bases not matched to a gene. The CDR3 has 17 residues. CDR1 and CDR2 (germline): SGHNT, YENEEA. CDR3 DNA: TGTGCCAGCAGCTTAGATGGGACAGCCGCGAACACCGGGGAGCTGTTTTTT. This gives the protein CASSLDGTAANTGELFF. Filled out from reference TRBV11-3 and TRBJ2-2, the complete variable domain reads EAGVVQSPRYKIIEKKQPVAFWCNPISGHNTLYWYLQNLGQGPELLIRYENEEAVDDSQLPKDRFSAERLKGVDSTLKIQPAELGDSAVYLCASSLDGTAANTGELFFGEGSRLTVL.

The J gene is TRBJ2-7, the V gene TRBV10-3; 7 nucleotides match TRBD1. From germline, CDR1 is ENHRY and CDR2 SYGVKD. The CDR3 consists of 15 residues. J lost 5 bases, V lost 3 bases, and 10 bases had no gene match. CDR3 residues: CAISDPRTGWDEQYF. The CDR3 bases are TGTGCCATCAGTGACCCGAGGACAGGATGGGACGAGCAGTACTTC.

This sequence joins TRBV18 and TRBJ1-1; no reliable D call. Germline loops: CDR1 KGHSH, CDR2 LQKENI. The length of the CDR3 is 15 residues. Trimming cost V 3 bases and J 1 base, with 12 bases left between them. The CDR3 DNA follows: TGTGCCAGCTCACCTTTGTCCAGAACGAACACTGAAGCTTTCTTT. Its protein product is CASSPLSRTNTEAFF.

The chain recombines TRBV6-5 with TRBJ2-5; D might be TRBD2 (6 bases). V was clipped by 0 bases and J by 0 bases, with 8 bases between them. Germline CDR1 and CDR2: MNHEY and SVGAGI. The CDR3 consists of 15 residues. The CDR3 nucleotides are TGTGCCAGCAGTTACTCGGGCGGGGACCAAGAGACCCAGTACTTC. Residues: CASSYSGGDQETQYF.

The chain recombines TRBV6-1 with TRBJ1-5; 8 nucleotides match TRBD1. Unmatched junction bases numbered 7, after V lost 4 bases and J lost 8 bases. Germline V gene lookup returns CDR1 MNHNS and CDR2 SASEGT. This CDR3 contains 14 residues. CDR3 amino acids: CASSAQGAKEPQHF. The CDR3 DNA reads TGTGCCAGCAGTGCCCAGGGGGCAAAGGAGCCCCAGCATTTT.

The chain links TRBV28 to TRBJ2-3; D gene unclear. The V end lost 1 base, the J end lost 10 bases, and 9 bases lay between the germline ends. Looked up from germline, CDR1 is MDHEN and CDR2 is SYDVKM. The CDR3 sequence is 12 residues long. In DNA, the CDR3 is TGTGCCAGCAGTTTATTTTCGGCAGCGCAGTATTTT. This sequence encodes CASSLFSAAQYF.

The chain couples TRBV7-9 to TRBJ2-1; a weak D match, TRBD2 (5 bases). The CDR3 runs to 15 residues. V was trimmed by 3 bases and J by 0 bases, leaving 9 bases between them. CDR1 and CDR2 (germline): SEHNR, FQNEAQ (reference sequence). The CDR3 loop is CASSFGMSSYNEQFF. For the CDR3, the DNA is TGTGCCAGCAGCTTCGGGATGAGCTCCTACAATGAGCAGTTCTTC.

In this sample, this clone turned up once. This sequence joins TRBV10-3 and TRBJ1-2, with no clear D. This CDR3 comprises 11 residues. Trimming took 8 bases from V and 7 from J, leaving 11 bases between them. The germline CDR1 and CDR2 sequences are ENHRY and SYGVKD. CDR3: CAIGADIGYTF. Written as DNA, the CDR3 is TGTGCCATCGGCGCAGATATTGGCTACACCTTC.

This clone has just a few counts. J is TRBJ2-7 and V is TRBV2; 8 nucleotides agree with TRBD2. The CDR3 has 15 amino acids. The junction had 6 bases not matched to a gene; V was cut back by 3 bases and J by 2 bases. Germline assignment: CDR1 SNHLY and CDR2 FYNNEI. The CDR3 DNA reads as TGTGCCAGCAGTGACGGTCCGGGAGGGCCCTACGAGCAGTACTTC. It translates to CASSDGPGGPYEQYF.

The gene calls are TRBV5-4 and TRBJ2-2; 12 bases fit TRBD2. This CDR3 has 17 residues. With 4 bases clipped from V and 2 bases from J, the junction kept 6 bases outside the gene matches. CDR1 and CDR2 from the germline V gene are SGHNT and YYREEE (reference sequence). Here the CDR3 reads CASSPTSGGPNTGELFF. As DNA, the CDR3 is TGTGCCAGCAGCCCGACTAGCGGGGGCCCCAACACCGGGGAGCTGTTTTTT.

The rearrangement links TRBV30 to TRBJ2-7; D gene ambiguous. The CDR3 contains 11 residues. Germline-derived CDR1 and CDR2 are GTSNPN and SVGIG (reference sequence). Trimming took 4 bases from V and 6 from J, leaving 10 bases between them. In DNA, the CDR3 is TGTGCCTGGACCATAACCGCCGAGCAGTACTTC. Translated: CAWTITAEQYF.

The chain employs TRBV11-3 and TRBJ2-1; maybe TRBD1 (6 bases). V dropped 6 bases and J dropped 7 bases, with 16 bases sitting between them. CDR1 and CDR2 (germline): SGHNT, YENEEA. There are 14 residues in the CDR3. CDR3 nucleotides: TGTGCCAGCAGACAGGGACCCACGACTAATGAGCAGTTCTTC. Amino acids: CASRQGPTTNEQFF. The full variable domain, with the rest looked up from reference TRBV11-3 and TRBJ2-1, is EAGVVQSPRYKIIEKKQPVAFWCNPISGHNTLYWYLQNLGQGPELLIRYENEEAVDDSQLPKDRFSAERLKGVDSTLKIQPAELGDSAVYLCASRQGPTTNEQFFGPGTRLTVL.

For the CDR3, the DNA is TGTGCCAGCAGTGTAGTGGTCGGGATCCCCACCGACATATATTTT. This sequence encodes CASSVVVGIPTDIYF. The chain combines TRBV6-6 with TRBJ1-3; D is ambiguous. Trimming pared 5 bases from V and 12 bases from J, leaving 23 bases between. Germline assignment: CDR1 MNHNY and CDR2 SVGAGI (reference sequence). The CDR3 sequence is 15 residues long.

This clone was counted once. The chain uses TRBV5-1 and TRBJ2-5; D call uncertain. Trimming shortened V by 9 bases and J by 1 base, and 10 bases separated the two germline ends. CDR1 and CDR2 (germline): SGHRS, YFSETQ. This CDR3 is built from 12 residues. Written as DNA, the CDR3 is TGCGCCACCCGAAGATCCCAAGAGACCCAGTACTTC. This codes for CATRRSQETQYF.

This clone appeared a few times. CDR3 nucleotide sequence: TGTGCCTGGACCCTGGTGGCTTCGAAGCTTTTCTTT. Protein: CAWTLVASKLFF. The chain couples TRBV30 to TRBJ1-1; D is uncertain. Looked up from germline, CDR1 is GTSNPN and CDR2 is SVGIG (reference sequence). The CDR3 runs 12 residues. The V end lost 4 bases, the J end lost 13 bases, and 19 bases lay between the germline ends.

This clone was seen a few times. This chain joins TRBV10-1 and TRBJ1-5; 9 bases map to TRBD1. Germline V gene lookup returns CDR1 WNHNN and CDR2 SYGVQD (reference sequence). The CDR3 length is 14 residues. V dropped 8 bases and J dropped 5; count of bases not matched to a gene: 7. The CDR3 sequence is CASLKRTGDQPQHF. Here the CDR3 DNA reads TGCGCCAGCCTCAAAAGGACAGGGGATCAGCCCCAGCATTTT.

The V and J genes are TRBV28 and TRBJ2-7; TRBD1 is a possible D gene (5 bases). The V gene's germline CDR1 is MDHEN and CDR2 SYDVKM. CDR3 length: 12 residues. V was clipped by 2 bases and J by 4 bases, with 6 bases between them. The CDR3 region is CASSLQGYEQYF. For the CDR3, the DNA is TGTGCCAGCAGTTTACAGGGATACGAGCAGTACTTC.

This chain connects TRBV5-1 to TRBJ1-1, with D tentatively TRBD1 (6 bases). Trimming pared 3 bases from V and 5 bases from J, leaving 14 bases between. CDR1 and CDR2 from the germline V gene are SGHRS and YFSETQ. The CDR3 has 14 residues. The CDR3 is CASSSSGTWTEAFF. The CDR3 bases are TGCGCCAGCAGCTCATCCGGGACATGGACTGAAGCTTTCTTT. The complete variable domain, with remaining parts taken from reference TRBV5-1 and TRBJ1-1, reads KAGVTQTPRYLIKTRGQQVTLSCSPISGHRSVSWYQQTPGQGLQFLFEYFSETQRNKGNFPGRFSGRQFSNSRSEMNVSTLELGDSALYLCASSSSGTWTEAFFGQGTRLTVV.

V usage is TRBV7-3 and J usage is TRBJ2-6; a weak D match, TRBD1 (5 bases). CDR1 SGHTA and CDR2 FQGTGA come from the germline V gene. Trimming pared 5 bases from V and 2 bases from J, leaving 13 bases between. This CDR3 has 16 residues. CDR3 nucleotide sequence: TGTGCCAGCAGCCGCTCCAGGGTGGCTGGGGCCAACGTCCTGACTTTC. Encoded protein: CASSRSRVAGANVLTF.

The chain employs TRBV7-2 and TRBJ2-7; TRBD1 or TRBD2 may be the D gene (5 bases each). The germline V gene encodes CDR1 SGHTA and CDR2 FQGNSA. The ends were cut back, 1 base at V and 0 bases at J, with 10 bases in the middle. CDR3 length: 15 amino acids. The CDR3 sequence: CASSLGAGSSYEQYF. DNA for the CDR3: TGTGCCAGCAGCTTAGGGGCAGGGAGCTCCTACGAGCAGTACTTC.

V usage is TRBV19 and J usage is TRBJ1-1; D is unclear. The V end lost 8 bases, the J end lost 1 base, and 8 bases lay between the germline ends. The germline gives CDR1 LNHDA, CDR2 SQIVND (reference sequence). The CDR3 is made up of 12 amino acids. CDR3 sequence (DNA): TGTGCCAGTTTTACCCGGAACACTGAAGCTTTCTTT. It codes for CASFTRNTEAFF.

The chain recombines TRBV11-2 with TRBJ2-7; 8 positions agree with TRBD2. The junction had 20 bases not matched to a gene; V was cut back by 6 bases and J by 7 bases. The CDR3 runs to 17 residues. The germline V gene encodes CDR1 SGHAT and CDR2 FQNNGV. For the CDR3, the DNA is TGTGCCAGCAGTGGGGCTAACCGGGGACTAGTCCCGGGAGAGCAGTACTTC. This gives the protein CASSGANRGLVPGEQYF.

The gene calls are TRBV6-6 and TRBJ1-1; D unclear. V lost 2 bases to trimming and J lost 1 base, with 8 bases between them. Germline assignment: CDR1 MNHNY and CDR2 SVGAGI (reference sequence). The CDR3 covers 14 residues. This chain's CDR3 is CASSYRAANTEAFF. The CDR3 DNA reads TGTGCCAGCAGTTACCGGGCAGCGAACACTGAAGCTTTCTTT.